The source of this TCR beta chain is a study of identical twins. The CDR3 covers 13 residues. Trimming took 2 bases from V and 9 from J; bases not matched to a gene: 6. Germline V gene lookup returns CDR1 MNHEY and CDR2 SMNVEV (reference sequence). This clonotype was seen only a few times. TCRdb re-derived calls from the 5' RACE reads in MiXCR, one entry per CDR3 protein. The sample comprises around 450,000 distinct CDR3 sequences, over 12% of which are singletons, and about 0.52% rests with the top ten. These records were also assigned to another study, of yellow fever vaccine responses in identical twins.

This chain joins TRBV27 and TRBJ1-1; 7 positions agree with TRBD1. The receptor's source is a woman aged 18-29 years in good health. Sample: CD4+ T cells sorted from blood. The CDR3 loop reads CASSLGWDSKAFF. DNA for the CDR3: TGTGCCAGCAGTTTAGGATGGGACAGCAAAGCTTTCTTT.